The rows below give T cell receptor beta chains drawn from one sample of a study of T cell responses to AZD1222 COVID-19 vaccine. Repertoires were generated with immunoSEQ multiplex PCR, while TCRdb's copy carries only in-frame clones and drops some. This table holds 55,000 to 80,000 clones, less than 90% found once. The specimen comprised peripheral blood, sampled on day 0 of AZD1222 vaccination. The receptors shown here come from an adult in good health. The CDR3 runs from the conserved cysteine through the conserved F or W. A D gene is named only where the DNA matches it firmly. Not all rows give a size; the values are once, few, many and, for expanded clones, a class.

v_call,j_call,clone_size,d_call,cdr3_aa,cdr3_nt
TRBV7-3,TRBJ1-6,-,-,CASSSSYNSPLHF,TGTGCCAGTTCGAGCTCCTATAATTCACCCCTCCACTTT
TRBV6-5,TRBJ1-6,-,-,CASSYSRDLTNSPLHF,TGTGCCAGCAGTTACTCTAGGGACTTGACTAATTCACCCCTCCACTTT
TRBV7-2,TRBJ1-1,-,-,CASSRNSLRVNTEAFF,TGTGCCAGCAGCAGGAACAGTCTCAGGGTGAACACTGAAGCTTTCTTT
TRBV6-5,TRBJ1-5,-,-,CASSRLTESNQPQHF,TGTGCCAGCAGCCGATTGACAGAGAGCAATCAGCCCCAGCATTTT
TRBV7-7,TRBJ2-5,-,-,CASSLNYGETQYF,TGTGCTAGCAGCTTAAATTATGGAGAGACCCAGTACTTC
TRBV30,TRBJ2-1,few,TRBD2,CAWSFGTSDYNEQFF,TGTGCCTGGAGTTTCGGGACTAGCGACTACAATGAGCAGTTCTTC
TRBV7-3,TRBJ1-1,-,TRBD1,CASSFRDSRAFF,TGTGCCAGCAGCTTTAGGGACAGTCGAGCTTTCTTT
TRBV2,TRBJ2-5,-,-,CASSWGGAETQYF,TGTGCCAGCAGTTGGGGGGGGGCTGAGACCCAGTACTTC
TRBV28,TRBJ1-1,few,TRBD1,CASSPGQFNTEAFF,TGTGCCAGCAGTCCGGGACAGTTTAACACTGAAGCTTTCTTT
TRBV3-1/TRBV3-2,TRBJ1-3,-,TRBD1,CASSQTGDGNTIYF,TGTGCCAGCAGCCAAACAGGGGATGGAAACACCATATATTTT
TRBV2,TRBJ1-6,-,-,CASLGERGANSPLHF,TGTGCCAGCCTTGGGGAGAGGGGGGCTAATTCACCCCTCCACTTT
TRBV28,TRBJ1-6,-,-,CATRAAGLDSPLHF,TGTGCCACCCGGGCGGCAGGGTTGGATTCACCCCTCCACTTT
TRBV5-4,TRBJ1-1,-,-,CASSPSLDTEAFF,TGTGCCAGCAGCCCAAGCTTGGACACTGAAGCTTTCTTT
TRBV7-2,TRBJ2-1,few,TRBD1,CASSSGQARGNEQFF,TGTGCCAGCAGCTCCGGACAGGCCCGAGGGAATGAGCAGTTCTTC
TRBV24-1,TRBJ1-3,-,-,CATQGSGNTIYF,TGTGCCACCCAGGGGTCCGGAAACACCATATATTTT
TRBV5-5,TRBJ1-1,-,-,CASSLVGRGSLNTEAFF,TGTGCCAGCAGCTTGGTCGGCAGGGGTTCGTTAAACACTGAAGCTTTCTTT
TRBV30,TRBJ1-5,-,TRBD1,CAWSGGTGLSNQPQHF,TGTGCCTGGAGTGGAGGGACAGGGCTGAGCAATCAGCCCCAGCATTTT
TRBV30,TRBJ1-2,-,-,CACPRRMTYGYTF,TGTGCCTGTCCCCGGCGGATGACCTATGGCTACACCTTC
TRBV7-2,TRBJ1-5,-,-,CASSFKVYSNQPQHF,TGTGCCAGCAGCTTCAAGGTATATAGCAATCAGCCCCAGCATTTT
TRBV6-5,TRBJ1-5,-,-,CASSRRVHNQPQHF,TGTGCCAGCAGCCGCAGGGTGCACAATCAGCCCCAGCATTTT
TRBV28,TRBJ1-1,-,TRBD1,CASSFHWRAGGNTEAFF,TGTGCCAGCAGTTTCCATTGGCGGGCAGGGGGGAACACTGAAGCTTTCTTT
TRBV2,TRBJ1-5,-,-,CASSGGGDQPQHF,TGTGCCAGCAGTGGGGGCGGAGATCAGCCCCAGCATTTT
TRBV10-3,TRBJ2-7,few,-,CAISGGARRTYEQYF,TGTGCCATCAGTGGGGGGGCTAGAAGGACTTACGAGCAGTACTTC
TRBV2,TRBJ1-1,few,-,CARSTDNTEAFF,TGTGCCAGGAGTACAGACAACACTGAAGCTTTCTTT
TRBV5-4,TRBJ2-3,-,-,CASSLDRVADTQYF,TGTGCCAGCAGCTTAGACAGAGTGGCAGATACGCAGTATTTT
TRBV2,TRBJ2-3,-,-,CASSPWADTQYF,TGTGCCAGCAGCCCGTGGGCAGATACGCAGTATTTT
TRBV20-1,TRBJ2-5,once,-,CSAIPGETQYF,TGCAGTGCCATCCCCGGGGAGACCCAGTACTTC
TRBV28,TRBJ1-5,-,-,CASSQVNQPQHF,TGTGCCAGCAGCCAAGTTAATCAGCCCCAGCATTTT
TRBV28,TRBJ1-2,-,-,CASSTESTIRLIYGYTF,TGTGCCAGCAGTACAGAATCTACTATTAGACTGATCTATGGCTACACCTTC
TRBV6-5,TRBJ1-5,once,-,CASSLQGKQPQHF,TGTGCCAGCAGTTTGCAGGGAAAACAGCCCCAGCATTTT
TRBV6-5,TRBJ2-2,-,-,CASREVGYTGELFF,TGTGCCAGCAGGGAGGTTGGGTACACCGGGGAGCTGTTTTTT
TRBV4-1,TRBJ1-2,-,-,CASSPLSLGQSLSGYTF,TGCGCCAGCAGCCCGCTAAGTCTCGGACAGTCCCTTAGTGGCTACACCTTC
TRBV7-3,TRBJ2-1,-,-,CASSSRAREEQFF,TGTGCCAGCAGCTCCCGAGCGCGAGAGGAGCAGTTCTTC
TRBV5-1,TRBJ2-7,-,-,CASSAGYYEQYF,TGCGCCAGCAGCGCGGGATACTACGAGCAGTACTTC
TRBV28,TRBJ2-4,-,-,CASSPPRGFEYF,TGTGCCAGCAGTCCCCCTCGAGGGTTCGAATACTTC
TRBV28,TRBJ2-1,-,-,CASSSLHLRSGFYNEQFF,-
TRBV7-3,TRBJ2-1,few,-,CASSLRRGNEQFF,TGTGCCAGCAGCCTCCGGCGAGGCAATGAGCAGTTCTTC
TRBV7-3,TRBJ1-5,-,-,CASSSDRDQPQHF,TGTGCCAGCAGCTCGGACAGAGATCAGCCCCAGCATTTT
TRBV28,TRBJ2-7,few,-,CASRSMAGQEGEQYF,TGTGCCAGCAGATCAATGGCAGGTCAAGAGGGTGAGCAGTACTTC
TRBV2,TRBJ2-2,-,-,CASSRYIGTGELFF,TGTGCCAGCAGTCGGTATATCGGCACCGGGGAGCTGTTTTTT
TRBV5-1,TRBJ1-6,-,-,CASSFGRETYNSPLHF,TGCGCCAGCAGCTTCGGCCGCGAGACCTATAATTCACCCCTCCACTTT
TRBV27,TRBJ1-4,once,TRBD1,CASSKQGDEKLFF,TGTGCCAGCAGCAAACAGGGGGATGAAAAACTGTTTTTT
TRBV10-2,TRBJ1-1,-,TRBD1,CASRSRDREGDTEAFF,TGCGCCAGCAGGTCCCGCGACAGGGAGGGGGACACTGAAGCTTTCTTT
TRBV28,TRBJ1-3,-,-,CASRLKGPNTIYF,TGTGCCAGCAGACTAAAGGGGCCGAACACCATATATTTT
TRBV28,TRBJ2-3,-,TRBD2,CATIAGGTDTQYF,TGTGCCACCATAGCGGGGGGCACAGATACGCAGTATTTT
TRBV28,TRBJ2-7,-,TRBD1,CASRQGALSSYEQYF,TGTGCCAGTCGACAGGGGGCGCTCAGCTCCTACGAGCAGTACTTC
TRBV19,TRBJ1-1,-,TRBD1,CASSAGDRENTEAFF,TGTGCCAGTAGTGCGGGGGACAGGGAAAACACTGAAGCTTTCTTT
TRBV9,TRBJ2-6,-,-,CASSVESPPREVYSGANVLTF,TGTGCCAGCAGCGTAGAATCTCCCCCGCGAGAAGTTTACTCTGGGGCCAACGTCCTGACTTTC
TRBV28,TRBJ2-7,-,-,CASSDYRAVEQYF,TGTGCCAGCAGTGATTACCGGGCCGTGGAGCAGTACTTC